A selection of T cell receptor beta chains follows, all from one sample in a study of blood T cell repertoires in COVID-19. Here immunoSEQ multiplex PCR was the method, and the copy in TCRdb shows in-frame clones only, minus some. The sample yields more than 200,000 clones, roughly 86% seen once. Sequencing was performed on PBMCs or T cells enriched from blood (not recorded which). The receptors were sampled from a woman aged 25 to 39 with acute COVID-19. The CDR3 runs from the conserved cysteine through the conserved F or W. The order of the fields is J gene, V gene, CDR3 protein.

J gene: TRBJ2-7; V gene: TRBV18; CDR3 protein: CASSPDRGHIEQYF
J gene: TRBJ1-3; V gene: TRBV2; CDR3 protein: CASGPYPGNTIYF
J gene: TRBJ1-2; V gene: TRBV2; CDR3 protein: CASRPPDTLGYGYTF
J gene: TRBJ1-3; V gene: TRBV30; CDR3 protein: CAWSGSSGNTIYF
J gene: TRBJ2-3; V gene: TRBV9; CDR3 protein: CASSVLPGLEVDTQYF
J gene: TRBJ1-2; V gene: TRBV30; CDR3 protein: CACSPGGASSGYTF
J gene: TRBJ2-1; V gene: TRBV7-9; CDR3 protein: CASSPREAGGVYNEQFF
J gene: TRBJ1-2; V gene: TRBV12-3/TRBV12-4; CDR3 protein: CASSAQDGYGYTF
J gene: TRBJ1-3; V gene: TRBV6-2/TRBV6-3; CDR3 protein: CASSYEWREPGNTIYF
J gene: TRBJ1-2; V gene: TRBV21-1; CDR3 protein: CASSIQGTDAGYTF
J gene: TRBJ1-2; V gene: TRBV5-5; CDR3 protein: CASSLVNEGVYTF
J gene: TRBJ1-3; V gene: TRBV18; CDR3 protein: CASSPVGVAGNTIYF
J gene: TRBJ1-2; V gene: TRBV25-1; CDR3 protein: CASSDLAPGTPYGYTF
J gene: TRBJ1-2; V gene: TRBV19; CDR3 protein: CASSIRTGSPLHGYTF
J gene: TRBJ2-1; V gene: TRBV1; CDR3 protein: CTSSPAPSGGAYEQFF
J gene: TRBJ1-4; V gene: TRBV3-1/TRBV3-2; CDR3 protein: CASSQGGTNEKLFF
J gene: TRBJ1-2; V gene: TRBV6-5; CDR3 protein: CASSATGLANYGYTF
J gene: TRBJ1-2; V gene: TRBV6-5; CDR3 protein: CASRRGQGVYGYTF
J gene: TRBJ1-6; V gene: TRBV6-2/TRBV6-3; CDR3 protein: CASSTDRNGSPLHF
J gene: TRBJ1-6; V gene: TRBV15; CDR3 protein: CATSRANSPLHF
J gene: TRBJ1-3; V gene: TRBV11-2; CDR3 protein: CASSYGQGRGLSGNTIYF
J gene: TRBJ2-4; V gene: TRBV11-2; CDR3 protein: CASSPSAGMHIQYF
J gene: TRBJ1-5; V gene: TRBV19; CDR3 protein: CASKDRAENSNQPQHF
J gene: TRBJ1-4; V gene: TRBV19; CDR3 protein: CATQGRFEKLFF
J gene: TRBJ1-5; V gene: TRBV6-1; CDR3 protein: CASSEGGSSNQPQHF
J gene: TRBJ2-5; V gene: TRBV30; CDR3 protein: CARAVGLAGETQYF
J gene: TRBJ1-6; V gene: TRBV5-1; CDR3 protein: CASSLQGDTYNSPLHF
J gene: TRBJ1-4; V gene: TRBV18; CDR3 protein: CASSPPSGDLEKLFF
J gene: TRBJ1-5; V gene: TRBV7-9; CDR3 protein: CASSPGQADQPQHF
J gene: TRBJ1-5; V gene: TRBV7-2; CDR3 protein: CASSLKGGGNQPQHF
J gene: TRBJ1-2; V gene: TRBV11-2; CDR3 protein: CASSFDQGDYGYTF
J gene: TRBJ2-7; V gene: TRBV7-9; CDR3 protein: CASSSGLAQYEQYF
J gene: TRBJ1-1; V gene: TRBV6-5; CDR3 protein: CASSLGAIPEAFF
J gene: TRBJ2-7; V gene: TRBV28; CDR3 protein: CATSGTATYEQYF
J gene: TRBJ1-2; V gene: TRBV18; CDR3 protein: CASSYRDRADGYTF
J gene: TRBJ1-4; V gene: TRBV28; CDR3 protein: CASSLGGVNEKLFF
J gene: TRBJ1-2; V gene: TRBV29-1; CDR3 protein: CSVEGVRGIYGYTF
J gene: TRBJ2-7; V gene: TRBV6-5; CDR3 protein: CASRRRTASYEQYF
J gene: TRBJ1-5; V gene: TRBV24-1; CDR3 protein: CATSAQDSNQPQHF
J gene: TRBJ1-3; V gene: TRBV28; CDR3 protein: CASSSGDGNTIYF
J gene: TRBJ2-7; V gene: TRBV7-2; CDR3 protein: CASSFTSGGLREQYF
J gene: TRBJ1-1; V gene: TRBV5-1; CDR3 protein: CASSGQGPNTEAFF